The rows below give T cell receptor beta chains drawn from one sample of a study of blood T cell repertoires in COVID-19. Sequencing used immunoSEQ multiplex PCR; TCRdb keeps in-frame clones, though not all of them. The sample shows more than 85,000 clones, 80% to 95% of them seen only once. The specimen sequenced was peripheral blood. The receptors were sampled from a man younger than 35 with acute or convalescent COVID-19. Both conserved end residues are part of each CDR3. A D gene is named only where the DNA matches it firmly. Size values are once, few and many counts, or a class for expanded clones, and some rows have none.

J gene	clone size	D gene	V gene	CDR3 DNA	CDR3 protein
TRBJ2-7	-	TRBD1	TRBV10-1	TGCGCCAGCAGTCGTGGCGGGACAGGGGGGAACGAGCAGTACTTC	CASSRGGTGGNEQYF
TRBJ2-3	once	-	TRBV11-3	TGTGCCAGCAGCCCAGTATCTAGCACAGATACGCAGTATTTT	CASSPVSSTDTQYF
TRBJ1-4	few	-	TRBV7-9	TGTGCCAGCAGCTTAGACAGGACGAATGAAAAACTGTTTTTT	CASSLDRTNEKLFF
TRBJ2-5	-	-	TRBV2	TGTGCCAGCAGTGAACAGGGGATGGGAGAGACCCAGTACTTC	CASSEQGMGETQYF
TRBJ1-2	-	-	TRBV6-6	TGTGCCAGCAGTAGGGGCACTAACTATGGCTACACCTTC	CASSRGTNYGYTF
TRBJ1-2	-	-	TRBV6-5	TGTGCCAGCACCAACGGGGTTGGCGGCAGTTATGGCTACACCTTC	CASTNGVGGSYGYTF
TRBJ2-1	-	-	TRBV25-1	TGTGCCAGCAGTGCCTATGACAGGTACGACAATGAGCAGTTCTTC	CASSAYDRYDNEQFF
TRBJ1-6	-	-	TRBV19	TGTGCCAGTAGTATCTTTCCCTCGGCGGACAGTAATTCACCCCTCCACTTT	CASSIFPSADSNSPLHF
TRBJ1-1	-	-	TRBV3-1/TRBV3-2	TGTGCCAGCAGCCAAGACAGGGCGGGGACTGAAGCTTTCTTT	CASSQDRAGTEAFF
TRBJ1-2	-	-	TRBV19	TGTGCCAGTAGCTCCGGGGGTCAGGGAAAGGGACTTAACTATGGCTACACCTTC	CASSSGGQGKGLNYGYTF
TRBJ2-5	-	-	TRBV5-1	TGCGCCAGCAGCTTGGGACAGGCAAAAGAGACCCAGTACTTC	CASSLGQAKETQYF
TRBJ1-2	few	TRBD1	TRBV30	TGTGCCTGGACTACCCCCGGACAGGGGGTCGATAGCTATGGCTACACCTTC	CAWTTPGQGVDSYGYTF
TRBJ1-3	-	-	TRBV7-2	TGTGCCAGCAGCTTTTACTCCGGGACACCTCGAAACACCATATATTTT	CASSFYSGTPRNTIYF
TRBJ1-1	-	-	TRBV27	TGTGCCAGCAGTTTATCGATAGGGAGGAACACTGAAGCTTTCTTT	CASSLSIGRNTEAFF
TRBJ2-7	few	TRBD2	TRBV3-1/TRBV3-2	TGTGCCAGCAGCCAAAGATTAAGCGGGGGGACTCCTCTCGTCCACGAGCAGTACTTC	CASSQRLSGGTPLVHEQYF
TRBJ2-1	-	-	TRBV10-1	TGCGCCAGCATGGGGGAGGACGGGAACTCCTACAATGAGCAGTTCTTC	CASMGEDGNSYNEQFF
TRBJ2-5	-	-	TRBV27	TGTGCCAGCAGTTTAATTGGGGGGTCCCAAGAGACCCAGTACTTC	CASSLIGGSQETQYF
TRBJ1-2	-	-	TRBV5-1	TGCGCCAGCAGCCCGAATGTGGGAGCTAACTATGGCTACACCTTC	CASSPNVGANYGYTF
TRBJ1-1	-	-	TRBV2	TGTGCCAGCAGTGAGGAGGTGGTCAAGTTGGCTTTCTTT	CASSEEVVKLAFF
TRBJ1-3	-	-	TRBV6-5	TGTGCCAGCAGTTGGGGGCGCCAGTTCGGAAACACCATATATTTT	CASSWGRQFGNTIYF
TRBJ2-7	-	TRBD1	TRBV5-8	TGTGCCAGCAGCTTGGTGGGGGCAGGGGGCTACGAGCAGTACTTC	CASSLVGAGGYEQYF
TRBJ1-2	-	-	TRBV29-1	TGCAGCGTTGATCCCACAGGGAACTATGGCTACACCTTC	CSVDPTGNYGYTF
TRBJ1-1	-	-	TRBV3-1/TRBV3-2	TGTGCCAGCAGCCATTTTTTGGGGGGGACTGAAGCTTTCTTT	CASSHFLGGTEAFF
TRBJ1-5	-	-	TRBV29-1	TGCAGCGTTGAAGGCCCAGGGGTCAATCAGCCCCAGCATTTT	CSVEGPGVNQPQHF